These 4 T cell receptor beta chains came from one sample sequenced in a study of T-cell reconstitution after alpha-beta-depleted transplantation in children. Unique molecular identifiers tagged the TCRbeta library. Each CDR3 protein gets one entry after TCRdb re-called the PCR reads with MiXCR. The sample lists 600,000 to 700,000 distinct CDR3 sequences, over 15% occurring once. The sequencing here drew on PBMCs from the stem cell graft donor, taken from the stem cell graft. Receptors originate from a human donor who donated a stem cell graft to a child with acute myeloid leukemia.

The sample holds many counts of this clonotype. This chain uses TRBV9 with TRBJ1-3; the match to TRBD1 covers 8 bases. Germline V gene lookup returns CDR1 SGDLS and CDR2 YYNGEE. CDR3 length equals 14 residues. V dropped 4 bases and J dropped 8; count of bases not matched to a gene: 8. The CDR3 protein is CASSTRTGRDTIYF. CDR3 in DNA: TGTGCCAGCAGCACGCGGACAGGGCGAGACACCATATATTTT. The whole variable domain, filled in from reference TRBV9 and TRBJ1-3, reads DSGVTQTPKHLITATGQRVTLRCSPRSGDLSVYWYQQSLDQGLQFLIQYYNGEERAKGNILERFSAQQFPDLHSELNLSSLELGDSALYFCASSTRTGRDTIYFGEGSWLTVV.

This clonotype has more than one count but fewer than ten. This chain uses TRBV7-9 with TRBJ1-1; D not certain. V lost 2 bases to trimming and J lost 1 base, with 8 bases between them. Per the germline V gene, CDR1 is SEHNR and CDR2 is FQNEAQ (reference sequence). This CDR3 has 14 residues. This chain's CDR3 is CASSLNSRNTEAFF. CDR3 DNA: TGTGCCAGCAGCTTAAATAGCCGGAACACTGAAGCTTTCTTT.

The sample holds many counts of this clonotype. CDR3 in amino acids: CASSRSGFHNEQFF. For the CDR3, the DNA is TGTGCCAGCAGCCGATCGGGTTTTCACAATGAGCAGTTCTTC. The genes are TRBV5-6 and TRBJ2-1, with D hard to call. Per germline, CDR1 SGHDT and CDR2 YYEEEE. The CDR3 loop spans 14 amino acids. Trimming left V 4 bases short and J 5 bases short, with 13 bases between.

The gene calls are TRBV7-9 and TRBJ1-2, with D unclear. The CDR3 extends over 13 amino acids. Germline V gene sequence: CDR1 SEHNR, CDR2 FQNEAQ (reference sequence). V was clipped by 10 bases and J by 6 bases, with 18 bases between them. In nucleotides, the CDR3 is TGTGCCACCCGATTTGGGCAGGCCCATGGCTACACCTTC. It yields the protein CATRFGQAHGYTF.